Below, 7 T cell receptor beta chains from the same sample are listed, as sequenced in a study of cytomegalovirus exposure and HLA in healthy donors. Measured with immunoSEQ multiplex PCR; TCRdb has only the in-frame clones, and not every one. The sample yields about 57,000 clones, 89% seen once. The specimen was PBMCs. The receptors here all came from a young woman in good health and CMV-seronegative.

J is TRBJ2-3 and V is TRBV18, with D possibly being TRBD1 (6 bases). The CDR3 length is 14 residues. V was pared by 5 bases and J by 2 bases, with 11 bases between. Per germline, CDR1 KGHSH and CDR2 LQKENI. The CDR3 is CASSEGQLTDTQYF. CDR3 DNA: TGTGCCAGCTCAGAAGGACAGCTCACAGATACGCAGTATTTT.

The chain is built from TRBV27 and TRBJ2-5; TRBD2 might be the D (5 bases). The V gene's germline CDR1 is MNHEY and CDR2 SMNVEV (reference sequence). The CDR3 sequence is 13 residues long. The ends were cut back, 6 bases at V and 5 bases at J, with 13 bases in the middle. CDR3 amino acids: CASRTRGLETQYF. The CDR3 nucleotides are TGTGCCAGCAGAACGCGCGGGTTGGAGACCCAGTACTTC.

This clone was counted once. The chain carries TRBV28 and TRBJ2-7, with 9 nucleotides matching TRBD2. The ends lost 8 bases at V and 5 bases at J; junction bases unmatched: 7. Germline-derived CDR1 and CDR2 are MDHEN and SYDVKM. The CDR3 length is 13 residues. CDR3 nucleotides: TGTGCCAGCCGTGTTAGCGGGGGCCACGAGCAGTACTTC. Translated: CASRVSGGHEQYF.

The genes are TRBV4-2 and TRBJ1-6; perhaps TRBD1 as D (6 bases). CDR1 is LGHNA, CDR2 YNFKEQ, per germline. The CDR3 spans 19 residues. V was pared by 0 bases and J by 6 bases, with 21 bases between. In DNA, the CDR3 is TGTGCCAGCAGCCAAGATTGGAGACCGGGACAATCAATTAATTCACCCCTCCACTTT. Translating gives CASSQDWRPGQSINSPLHF.

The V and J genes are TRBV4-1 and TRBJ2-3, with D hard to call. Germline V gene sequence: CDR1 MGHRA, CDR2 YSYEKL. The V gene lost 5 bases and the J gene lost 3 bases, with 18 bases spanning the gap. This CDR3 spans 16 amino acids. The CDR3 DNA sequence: TGCGCCAGCAGCATTGTGGGCAGGCGACAAACAGATACGCAGTATTTT. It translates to CASSIVGRRQTDTQYF.

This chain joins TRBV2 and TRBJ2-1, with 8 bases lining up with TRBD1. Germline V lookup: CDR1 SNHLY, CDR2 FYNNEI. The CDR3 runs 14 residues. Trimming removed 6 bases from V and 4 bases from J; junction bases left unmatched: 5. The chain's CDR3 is CASRAGTGYNEQFF. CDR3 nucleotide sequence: TGTGCCAGCAGGGCGGGGACAGGTTACAATGAGCAGTTCTTC.

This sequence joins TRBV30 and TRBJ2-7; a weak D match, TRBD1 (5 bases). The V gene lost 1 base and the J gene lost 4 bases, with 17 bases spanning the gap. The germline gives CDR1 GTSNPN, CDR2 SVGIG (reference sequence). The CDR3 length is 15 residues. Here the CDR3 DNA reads TGTGCCTGGAGTGGTATGAGGCAGGGCCGGTACGAGCAGTACTTC. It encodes CAWSGMRQGRYEQYF.